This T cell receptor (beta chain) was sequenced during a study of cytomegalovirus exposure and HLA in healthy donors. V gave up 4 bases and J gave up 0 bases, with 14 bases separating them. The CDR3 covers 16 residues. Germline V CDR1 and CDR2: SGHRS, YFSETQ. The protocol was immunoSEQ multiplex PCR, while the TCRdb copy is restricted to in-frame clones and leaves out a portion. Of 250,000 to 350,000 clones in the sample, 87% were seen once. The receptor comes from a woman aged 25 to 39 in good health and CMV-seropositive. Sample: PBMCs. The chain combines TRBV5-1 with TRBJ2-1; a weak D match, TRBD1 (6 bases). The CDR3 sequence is CASSALGTHSYNEQFF. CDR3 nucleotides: TGCGCCAGCAGCGCCTTAGGGACACACTCCTACAATGAGCAGTTCTTC.